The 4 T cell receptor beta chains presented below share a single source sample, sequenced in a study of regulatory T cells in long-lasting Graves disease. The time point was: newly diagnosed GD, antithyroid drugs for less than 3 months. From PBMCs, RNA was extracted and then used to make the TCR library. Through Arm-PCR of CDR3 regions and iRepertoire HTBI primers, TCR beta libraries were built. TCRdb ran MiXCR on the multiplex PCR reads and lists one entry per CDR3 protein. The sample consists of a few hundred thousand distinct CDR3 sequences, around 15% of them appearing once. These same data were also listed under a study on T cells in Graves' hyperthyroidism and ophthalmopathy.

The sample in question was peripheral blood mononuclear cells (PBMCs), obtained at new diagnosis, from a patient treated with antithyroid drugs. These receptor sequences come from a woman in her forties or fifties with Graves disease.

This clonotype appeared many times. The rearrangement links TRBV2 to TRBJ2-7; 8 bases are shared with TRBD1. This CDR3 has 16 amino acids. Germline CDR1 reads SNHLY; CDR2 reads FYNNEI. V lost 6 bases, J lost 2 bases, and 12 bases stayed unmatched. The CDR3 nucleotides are TGTGCCAGCAGCAATAATCAGGGGGCGGCCCCCTACGAGCAGTACTTC. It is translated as CASSNNQGAAPYEQYF.

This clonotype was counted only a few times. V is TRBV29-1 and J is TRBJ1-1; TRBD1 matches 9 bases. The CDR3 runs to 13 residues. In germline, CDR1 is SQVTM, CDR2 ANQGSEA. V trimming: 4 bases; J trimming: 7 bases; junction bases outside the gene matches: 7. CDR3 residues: CSVADRGLIEAFF. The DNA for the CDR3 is TGCAGCGTTGCGGACAGGGGACTCATTGAAGCTTTCTTT.

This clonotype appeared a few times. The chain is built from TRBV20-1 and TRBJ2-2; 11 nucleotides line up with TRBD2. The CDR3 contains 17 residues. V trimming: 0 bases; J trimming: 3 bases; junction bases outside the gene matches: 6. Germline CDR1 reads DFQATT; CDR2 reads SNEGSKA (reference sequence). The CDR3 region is CSARDTTSGVHTGELFF. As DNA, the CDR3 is TGCAGTGCTAGAGATACGACTAGCGGGGTTCACACCGGGGAGCTGTTTTTT.

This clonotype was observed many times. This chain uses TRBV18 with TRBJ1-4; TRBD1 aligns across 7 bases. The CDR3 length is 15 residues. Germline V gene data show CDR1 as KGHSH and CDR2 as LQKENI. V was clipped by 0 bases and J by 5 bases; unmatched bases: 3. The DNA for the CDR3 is TGTGCCAGCTCACCACCGGGACAGATAAATGAAAAACTGTTTTTT. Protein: CASSPPGQINEKLFF.